This T cell receptor beta chain emerged from a study of blood T cell repertoires in COVID-19. Methods used by the authors: Quantification of nucleated cells was approximated via reference gene primer amplification. The protocol was immunoSEQ multiplex PCR, while the TCRdb copy is restricted to in-frame clones and leaves out a portion. The D gene and trimming were derived from the DNA, and the V and J assignments and clone size from that table. The data show approximately 500,000 clones, with about 89% seen just once and under 8.5% held by the top ten. Seattle patients were enrolled while actively infected and followed longitudinally. This clone was found once. CDR1 and CDR2 (germline): SGDLS, YYNGEE. The CDR3 sequence is 13 residues long. V lost 0 bases, J lost 8 bases, and 4 bases stayed unmatched.

Sequencing input: peripheral blood. This TCR was sampled from a woman aged 50 to 65 with COVID-19, enrolled during active disease. The V gene is TRBV9, the J gene TRBJ2-7; 8 bases are shared with TRBD2. This CDR3 reads CASSVAGGRQQYF. CDR3 nucleotide sequence: TGTGCCAGCAGCGTAGCAGGCGGGAGGCAGCAGTACTTC.